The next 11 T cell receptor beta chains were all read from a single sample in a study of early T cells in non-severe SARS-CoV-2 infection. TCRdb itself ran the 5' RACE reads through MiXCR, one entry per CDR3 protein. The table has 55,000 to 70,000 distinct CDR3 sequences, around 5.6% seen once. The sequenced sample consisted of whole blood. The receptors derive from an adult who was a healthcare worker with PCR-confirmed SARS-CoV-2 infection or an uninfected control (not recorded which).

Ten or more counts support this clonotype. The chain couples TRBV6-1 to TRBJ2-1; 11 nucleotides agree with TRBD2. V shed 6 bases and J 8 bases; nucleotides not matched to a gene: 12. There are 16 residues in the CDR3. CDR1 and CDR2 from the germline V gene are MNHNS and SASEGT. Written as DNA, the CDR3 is TGTGCCAGCAGCGCACTGACTAGCGGGACGGGCGATGAGCAGTTCTTC. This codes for CASSALTSGTGDEQFF.

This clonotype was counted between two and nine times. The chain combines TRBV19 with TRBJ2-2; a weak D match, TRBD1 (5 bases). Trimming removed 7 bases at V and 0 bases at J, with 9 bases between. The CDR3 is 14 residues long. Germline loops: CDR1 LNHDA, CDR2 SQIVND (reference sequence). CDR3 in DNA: TGTGCCAGTACGAGGACACCGAACACCGGGGAGCTGTTTTTT. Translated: CASTRTPNTGELFF.

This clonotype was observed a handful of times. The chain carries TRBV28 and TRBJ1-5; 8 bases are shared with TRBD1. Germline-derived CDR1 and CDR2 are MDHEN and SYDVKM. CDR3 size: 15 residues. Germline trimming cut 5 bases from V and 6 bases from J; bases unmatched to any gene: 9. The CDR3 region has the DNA TGTGCCAGCAGTCCCCAGACAGGGGTCAGTCAGCCCCAGCATTTT. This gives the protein CASSPQTGVSQPQHF.

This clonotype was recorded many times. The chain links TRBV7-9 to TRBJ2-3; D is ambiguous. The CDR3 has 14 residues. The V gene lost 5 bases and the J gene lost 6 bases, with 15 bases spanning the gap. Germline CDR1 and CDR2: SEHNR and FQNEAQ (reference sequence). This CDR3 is CASSAENILDTQYF. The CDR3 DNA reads TGTGCCAGCAGCGCCGAAAACATTCTGGATACGCAGTATTTT.

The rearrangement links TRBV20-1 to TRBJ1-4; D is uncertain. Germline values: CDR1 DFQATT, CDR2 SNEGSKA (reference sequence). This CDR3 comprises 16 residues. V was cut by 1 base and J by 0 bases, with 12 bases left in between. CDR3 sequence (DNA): TGCAGTGCTAGAGGGTCTTTAAGAGCAACTAATGAAAAACTGTTTTTT. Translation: CSARGSLRATNEKLFF.

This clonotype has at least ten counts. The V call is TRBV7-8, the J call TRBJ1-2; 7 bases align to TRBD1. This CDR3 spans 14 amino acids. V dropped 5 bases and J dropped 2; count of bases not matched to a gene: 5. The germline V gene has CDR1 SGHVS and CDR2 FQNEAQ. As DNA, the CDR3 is TGTGCCAGCAGCCTAGGGACAGCCAACTATGGCTACACCTTC. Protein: CASSLGTANYGYTF. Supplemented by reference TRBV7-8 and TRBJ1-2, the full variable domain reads GAGVSQSPRYKVAKRGQDVALRCDPISGHVSLFWYQQALGQGPEFLTYFQNEAQLDKSGLPSDRFFAERPEGSVSTLKIQRTQQEDSAVYLCASSLGTANYGYTFGSGTRLTVV.

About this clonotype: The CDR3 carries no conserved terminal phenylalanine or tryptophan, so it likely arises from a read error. The CDR3, as DNA: TGCAGCACACTGGGGGGGGGCCCAGATACGCAGTATCTT. It yields the protein CSTLGGGPDTQYL. The V call is TRBV20-1, the J call TRBJ2-3, with a weak D call TRBD2 (7 bases). The germline gives CDR1 DFQATT, CDR2 SNEGSKA (reference sequence). There are 13 residues in the CDR3.

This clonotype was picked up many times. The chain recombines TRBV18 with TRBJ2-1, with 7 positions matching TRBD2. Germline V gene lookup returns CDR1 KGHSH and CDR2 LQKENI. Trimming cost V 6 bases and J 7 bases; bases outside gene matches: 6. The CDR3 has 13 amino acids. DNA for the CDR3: TGTGCCAGCTCGGCCGGACTAGTGAATGAGCAGTTCTTC. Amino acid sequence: CASSAGLVNEQFF.

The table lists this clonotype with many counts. CDR3 in amino acids: CASSLTGGSPNEQFF. DNA of the CDR3: TGTGCCAGCAGCTTAACGGGAGGTTCCCCCAATGAGCAGTTCTTC. The chain uses TRBV11-3 and TRBJ2-1, with 7 bases identical to TRBD2. The CDR3 consists of 15 residues. Germline lookup yields CDR1 SGHNT and CDR2 YENEEA. The junction had 7 bases not matched to a gene; V was cut back by 2 bases and J by 6 bases.

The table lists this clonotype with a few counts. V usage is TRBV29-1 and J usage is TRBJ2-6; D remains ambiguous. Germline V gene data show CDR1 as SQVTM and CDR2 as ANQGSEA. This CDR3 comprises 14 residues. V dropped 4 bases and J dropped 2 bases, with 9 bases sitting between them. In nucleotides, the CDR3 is TGCAGCGTTGCTAGGTTTCCTGGGGCCAACGTCCTGACTTTC. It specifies CSVARFPGANVLTF.

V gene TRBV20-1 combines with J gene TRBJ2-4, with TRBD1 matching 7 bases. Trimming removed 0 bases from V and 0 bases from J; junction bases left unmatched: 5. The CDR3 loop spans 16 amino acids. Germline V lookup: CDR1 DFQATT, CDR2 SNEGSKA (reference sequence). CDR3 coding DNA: TGCAGTGCTAGAGAGGACAGGCGAATAGCCAAAAACATTCAGTACTTC. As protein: CSAREDRRIAKNIQYF.